Below, 5 T cell receptor beta chains from the same sample are listed, as sequenced in a study of control samples from healthy donors and cancer patients. Assay: immunoSEQ multiplex PCR; the TCRdb copy retains only in-frame clones and omits some. This table holds tens of thousands of clones, roughly 90% found once. Material for sequencing was PBMCs. These receptors were taken from a middle-aged man with colorectal cancer.

The chain uses TRBV5-4 and TRBJ1-1, with a possible D match to TRBD1 (5 bases). Germline CDR1 is SGHNT and CDR2 is YYREEE (reference sequence). V was cut by 5 bases and J by 4 bases, with 15 bases left in between. The CDR3 extends over 14 amino acids. DNA of the CDR3: TGTGCCAGCAGACGTGATGTTGGGGGCACTGAAGCTTTCTTT. This gives the protein CASRRDVGGTEAFF.

The chain employs TRBV2 and TRBJ1-5; 11 nucleotides line up with TRBD1. The length of the CDR3 is 16 residues. The germline gives CDR1 SNHLY, CDR2 FYNNEI. Germline trimming cut 6 bases from V and 3 bases from J; bases unmatched to any gene: 7. The CDR3 protein is CASSGQGAGNNQPQHF. The CDR3, as DNA: TGTGCCAGCAGCGGACAGGGGGCCGGGAACAATCAGCCCCAGCATTTT.

The count of this clone is one. The chain uses TRBV5-1 and TRBJ1-4, with D perhaps TRBD1 (5 bases). The CDR3 is made up of 17 amino acids. Trimming cost V 2 bases and J 5 bases, with 19 bases left between them. Germline CDR1 is SGHRS and CDR2 is YFSETQ. The chain's CDR3 is CASSFNIPGGGNEKLFF. CDR3 sequence (DNA): TGCGCCAGCAGCTTTAACATCCCCGGGGGAGGGAATGAAAAACTGTTTTTT.

V gene TRBV6-5 combines with J gene TRBJ1-5, with D possibly TRBD1 on 6 matching bases. V dropped 6 bases and J dropped 3 bases, with 9 bases sitting between them. CDR1 and CDR2 (germline): MNHEY, SVGAGI. This CDR3 comprises 13 residues. CDR3 DNA: TGTGCCAGCAGAGGGGGAGTCAATCAGCCCCAGCATTTT. This encodes CASRGGVNQPQHF.

V gene TRBV19 combines with J gene TRBJ1-5; tentatively, D is TRBD1 (6 bases). Between the trimmed V and J ends, which lost 3 bases and 4 bases, there was a span of 13 bases. CDR1 and CDR2 from the germline V gene are LNHDA and SQIVND (reference sequence). The CDR3 is made up of 15 amino acids. The CDR3 DNA sequence: TGTGCCAGTAGTATTTCAGGGGCCCGAAATCAGCCCCAGCATTTT. Translation: CASSISGARNQPQHF.